This T cell receptor (beta chain) was retrieved from a study of cytomegalovirus exposure and HLA in healthy donors. Study-wide results and limits: In a later analysis, common viral pathogens appeared linked to several of the most significant clusters. Prior analysis indicated that the majority of TCR beta V segments exhibited productivity approximately 90% or approximately 30% of the time. The study flagged about 160 TCR beta chains as cytomegalovirus-associated. Most subjects' HLA-A and HLA-B alleles were reportedly predicted from TCR beta sequences.

Details on this clone: The antigen is unknown.

The PCR contained 60 Vbeta and 13 Jbeta primers. Clones were read by immunoSEQ multiplex PCR, and TCRdb kept only the in-frame ones, dropping some. The sample contains approximately 220,000 clones, approximately 79% of which appear only once. The CDR3 is 15 amino acids. Per the germline V gene, CDR1 is SEHNR and CDR2 is FQNEAQ (reference sequence). The V segment lost 5 bases and the J segment 0 bases; nucleotides outside the gene matches: 5. The sample taken for sequencing was PBMCs. The receptor was isolated from a man aged 18 to 30 in good health and CMV-seronegative. V and J are TRBV7-9 and TRBJ2-3, with 7 bases lining up with TRBD2. CDR3 sequence (DNA): TGTGCCAGCAGCGCGATGGGGGGGAGCACAGATACGCAGTATTTT. It yields the protein CASSAMGGSTDTQYF.